The rows below give T cell receptor beta chains drawn from one sample of a study of blood T cell repertoires in COVID-19. TCRdb's table, derived via immunoSEQ multiplex PCR, lists solely in-frame clones and lacks some. The sample records about 150,000 clones, over 80% being singletons. Specimen: peripheral blood. The receptors stem from an elderly man with acute or convalescent COVID-19. Both conserved end residues are trimmed from each CDR3.

TRBV3-1/TRBV3-2 ASSRTSGGPWDEQF
TRBV28 ASSPSSGALYNEQF
TRBV19 ASSILGFRATDTQY
TRBV25-1 ASSRSPGDTQY
TRBV4-2 ASSQELAGGQQDTQY
TRBV15 ATSRDQLRSSGGMNTEAF
TRBV3-1/TRBV3-2 ASSQGLAGAGNEQF
TRBV2 ASRKSSGSDEQF
TRBV10-1 AGGQSYNEQF
TRBV11-3 ASSPGYT
TRBV9 ASSVGGLGYNEQF
TRBV2 ASATTGNSPLH
TRBV4-2 ASSQPQGSYNSPLH
TRBV5-1 ASSPDRGDQPQH
TRBV28 ASSPPRQGWTQY
TRBV19 ASSMASGSPGELF
TRBV19 ASSIRQGDNSPLH
TRBV5-6 ASSLSVQETQY